This entry is about one T cell receptor (beta chain). This clonotype was recorded many times. Which antigen it targets is not known. Nothing much larger sits one base from this clone, and base qualities are not available. This sample is drawn from a study of human T cells and chemical hapten exposure (dated by TCRdb to about 2021). About the investigation overall: For sensitization, 2% DPC in acetone was applied to an approximately 2 cm by approximately 2 cm area of upper inner arm skin. Weekly therapeutic DPC doses were additionally applied to the scalp of patients throughout the roughly 25-week study period. Blood was sampled from patients pre-sensitization (week 0) and at 2, 6 and about 24 weeks after DPC sensitization. Peripheral blood TCR repertoire changes were tracked in vivo in alopecia patients during primary and secondary sensitization to the hapten diphenylcyclopropenone (DPC). Patch testing on the upper back used Finn chambers containing 0.01% DPC, with scoring done after 6 days according to International Contact Dermatitis Research Group standards. Most of the patients in the cohort were female, and the cohort covered alopecia areata with under or over 50% scalp involvement, alopecia totalis and alopecia universalis. Libraries were pooled for sequencing, and per-sample TCR yields varied mainly because of small differences in library volumes within the pool. Blood for TCR sequencing was provided by twenty-nine alopecia patients at one to four time points (pre-sensitization, 2, 6 and 24 weeks).

Study-wide conclusions, independent of this receptor: Repeated subsampling changed both the strength of the expansion versus patch-test correlation and the threshold at which that correlation became significant. Because every patient had alopecia, a presumed autoimmune disease, the patients' immune response might differ from that of healthy individuals. Patch test score was positively correlated with the number of PT1 expanded TCRs, with significance at thresholds 8, 16 and 32 but not at 4. No change with DPC sensitization was found in the number of TCRs above 1 in 1000 frequency, and no evidence of global repertoire structure alterations was found. Compared with pre-sensitization or healthy control sets, expanded TCRs formed significantly more large CDR3 similarity clusters, which is consistent with antigen-driven responses.

Library preparation was by RACE. Instrument used: NextSeq 500. Library preparation attached unique molecular identifiers to individual cDNA molecules for quantitative, reproducible TCR counting. Each blood RNA sample was used to sequence both TCR alpha and TCR beta chains. For the original study's pipeline: A median of roughly 98,000 TCRs per sample was observed, with a range of about 20,000 to 750,000. The Decombinator software suite was used to annotate V, J and CDR3 in the TCR reads. To make PS versus PT1 abundance plots, every sample was subsampled to the same number of TCRs (28,000). TCRs were defined as expanded if absent before sensitization and observed at least eight times at the 2-week time point. Through fastp at Q25 and MiXCR, TCRdb rebuilt clones from the public reads, retaining in-frame beta chains. Records with the same CDR3 protein are collapsed into one entry carrying the most frequent genes and DNA. The V and J calls were not made by the authors but by TCRdb's processing. The sample includes 80,000 to 95,000 distinct CDR3 sequences, with around 10% observed a single time. Clones ranked in the top ten supply more than 3% of the sample.

The label giving this sample's time point can be read as: pre-sensitization, week 0. The label giving this sample's treatment or condition can be read as: therapeutic diphenylcyclopropenone sensitization with weekly scalp DPC. Blood at each patch-test visit was drawn before the patch test was applied. Eligible patients were aged 18 to 70, diagnosed with alopecia, deemed suitable for DPC therapy, and excluded if pregnant. Total RNA was isolated from unfractionated whole blood collected in Tempus Blood RNA tubes. The V end loses 8 bases and the J end loses 4 bases, and a stretch of 8 bases separates them. The CDR1 and CDR2 encoded by the germline V gene are SNHLY and FYNNEI. Its CDR3 holds 11 amino acids, cysteine through phenylalanine. The CDR3 DNA has 33 bases and is translated from base 1.

Specimen: whole blood, collected in connection with sensitization to the hapten diphenylcyclopropenone (DPC). The sequence was collected from a woman in her thirties or forties with alopecia areata. Some clones in this sample may be carry-over from other donors' samples. The chain links TRBV2 with TRBJ1-2; a weak D assignment points to TRBD1 (5 bases agree). The CDR3 is CASGGTYGYTF. Here is the DNA: TGTGCCAGCGGCGGGACCTATGGCTACACCTTC. The entire variable domain, with the stretches around the CDR3 drawn from the reference TRBV2 and TRBJ1-2 proteins, is EPEVTQTPSHQVTQMGQEVILRCVPISNHLYFYWYRQILGQKVEFLVSFYNNEISEKSEIFDDQFSVERPDGSNFTLKIRSTKLEDSAMYFCASGGTYGYTFGSGTRLTVV.